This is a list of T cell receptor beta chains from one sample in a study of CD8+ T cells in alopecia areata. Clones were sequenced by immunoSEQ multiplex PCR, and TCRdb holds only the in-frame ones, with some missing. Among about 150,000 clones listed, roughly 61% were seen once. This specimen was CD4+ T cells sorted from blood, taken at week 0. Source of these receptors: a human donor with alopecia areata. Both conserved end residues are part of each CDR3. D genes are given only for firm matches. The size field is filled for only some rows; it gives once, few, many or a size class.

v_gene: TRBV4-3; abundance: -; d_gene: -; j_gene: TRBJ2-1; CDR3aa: CASSQDKWGARYNEQFF
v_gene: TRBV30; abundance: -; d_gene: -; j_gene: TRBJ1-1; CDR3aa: CAWTGYNTEAFF
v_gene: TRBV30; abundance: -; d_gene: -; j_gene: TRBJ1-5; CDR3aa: CACTQGLGNQPQHF
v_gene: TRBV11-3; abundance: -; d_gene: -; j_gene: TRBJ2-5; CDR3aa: CASSLAFERAGAVKETQYF
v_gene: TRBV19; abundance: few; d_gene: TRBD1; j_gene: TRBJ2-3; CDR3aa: CASSNIRDRGTDTQYF
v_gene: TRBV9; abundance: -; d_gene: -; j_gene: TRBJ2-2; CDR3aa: CASSSTNTGELFF
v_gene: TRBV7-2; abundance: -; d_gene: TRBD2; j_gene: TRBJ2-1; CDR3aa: CASSLNPSGAYNEQFF
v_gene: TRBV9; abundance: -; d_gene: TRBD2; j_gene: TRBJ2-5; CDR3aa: CASSEGTSTSETQYF
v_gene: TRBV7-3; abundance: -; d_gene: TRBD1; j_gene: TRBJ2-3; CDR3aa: CASSPGQGNTDTQYF
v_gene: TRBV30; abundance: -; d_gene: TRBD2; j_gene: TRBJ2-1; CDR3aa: CAWSVGLGENNEQFF
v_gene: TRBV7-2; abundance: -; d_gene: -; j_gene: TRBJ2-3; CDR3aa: CASSYRGSTDTQYF
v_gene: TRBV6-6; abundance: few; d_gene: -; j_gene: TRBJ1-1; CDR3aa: CASSYPSAAGTAFF
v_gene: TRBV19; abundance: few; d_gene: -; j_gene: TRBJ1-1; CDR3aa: CASKGYRGTEAFF
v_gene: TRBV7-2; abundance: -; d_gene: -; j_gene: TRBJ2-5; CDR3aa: CASSPEAVRGTQYF
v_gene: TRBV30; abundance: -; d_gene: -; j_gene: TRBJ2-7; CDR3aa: CAWTRRGREQYF
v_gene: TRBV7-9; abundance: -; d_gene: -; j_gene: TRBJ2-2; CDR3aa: CASSLPPGELFF
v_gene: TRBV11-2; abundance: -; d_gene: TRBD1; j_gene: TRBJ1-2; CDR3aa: CASSLGGQGRYTF
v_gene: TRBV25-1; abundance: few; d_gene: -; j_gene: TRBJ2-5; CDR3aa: CASGHTTGGTQYF
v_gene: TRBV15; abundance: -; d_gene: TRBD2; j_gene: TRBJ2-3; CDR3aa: CATSRRLAGDTDTQYF
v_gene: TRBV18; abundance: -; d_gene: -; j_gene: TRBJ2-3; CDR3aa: CASSPPSDTQYF
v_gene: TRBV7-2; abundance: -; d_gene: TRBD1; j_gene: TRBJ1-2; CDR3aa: CASSPGQHYGYTF
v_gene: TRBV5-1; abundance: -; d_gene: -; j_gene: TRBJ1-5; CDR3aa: CANGNRRIGPHNQPQHF
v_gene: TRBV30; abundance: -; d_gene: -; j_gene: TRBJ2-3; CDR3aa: CAWSPGLDTQYF
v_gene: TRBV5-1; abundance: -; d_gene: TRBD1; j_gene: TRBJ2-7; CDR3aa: CASGTGLEQYF
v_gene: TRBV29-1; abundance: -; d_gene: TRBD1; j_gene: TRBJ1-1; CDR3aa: CSVELRDRGTEAFF
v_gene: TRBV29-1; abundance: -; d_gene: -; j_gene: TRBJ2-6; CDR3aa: CSVDFGTGANVLTF
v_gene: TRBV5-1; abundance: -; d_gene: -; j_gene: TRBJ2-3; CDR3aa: CASSKGVVGDTQYF
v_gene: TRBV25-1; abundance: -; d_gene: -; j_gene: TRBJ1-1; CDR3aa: CASSESGTYGAFF
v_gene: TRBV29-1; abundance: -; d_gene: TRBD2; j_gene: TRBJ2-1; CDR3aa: CSVSRSGEYNEQFF
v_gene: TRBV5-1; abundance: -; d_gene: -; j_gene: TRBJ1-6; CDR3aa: CASSLAGVMSESPLHF
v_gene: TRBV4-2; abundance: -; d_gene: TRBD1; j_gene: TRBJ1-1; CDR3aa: CASSPSGTGWTEAFF
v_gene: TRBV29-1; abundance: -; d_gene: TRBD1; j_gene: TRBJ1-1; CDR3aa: CSVSGTANTEAFF
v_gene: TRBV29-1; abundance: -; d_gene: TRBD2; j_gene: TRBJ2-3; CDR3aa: CSVGAGGRSDTQYF
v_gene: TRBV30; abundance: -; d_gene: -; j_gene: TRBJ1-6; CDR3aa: CASGQEVHNSPLHF
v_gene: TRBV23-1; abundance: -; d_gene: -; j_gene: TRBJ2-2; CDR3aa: CASSPRAGELFF
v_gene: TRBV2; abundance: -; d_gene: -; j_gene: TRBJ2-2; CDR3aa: CASYTGQGKTGELFF
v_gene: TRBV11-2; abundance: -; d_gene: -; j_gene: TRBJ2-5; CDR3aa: CASSLDRSQETQYF
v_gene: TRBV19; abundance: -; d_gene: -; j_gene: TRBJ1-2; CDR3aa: CASSKVYGYTF
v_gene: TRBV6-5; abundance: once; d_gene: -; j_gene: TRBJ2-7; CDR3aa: CASSYSSSYEQYF
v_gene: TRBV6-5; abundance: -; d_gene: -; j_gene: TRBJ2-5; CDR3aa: CASSKWETQYF
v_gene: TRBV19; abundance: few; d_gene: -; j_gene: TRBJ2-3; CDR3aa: CASNNRARSTDTQYF
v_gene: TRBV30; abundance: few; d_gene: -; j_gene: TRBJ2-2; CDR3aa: CAWEWRGNTGELFF
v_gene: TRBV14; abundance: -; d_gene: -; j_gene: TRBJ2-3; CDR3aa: CASSPGVTQYF
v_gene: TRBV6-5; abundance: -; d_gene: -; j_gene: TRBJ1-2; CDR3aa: CASSSPEQGSYGYTF
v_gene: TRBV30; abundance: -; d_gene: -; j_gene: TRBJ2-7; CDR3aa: CAWGPWARGREQYF